A single sample is the source of the 23 T cell receptor beta chains below, sequenced in a study of blood T cell repertoires in COVID-19 (dated by TCRdb to 2018 to 2021). The library was prepared using the immunoSEQ multiplex PCR assay. In its TCRdb copy, this immuneACCESS table keeps in-frame sequences only and misses some clones. Where compared with another copy, unresolved V genes explain less than half of these, and the others have no known cause. The sample table holds around 200,000 clones, of which roughly 87% were seen once. The ten largest clones capture approximately 2.1% of the sample. Sequencing was done on a sample of PBMCs or T cells enriched from blood (not recorded which). All receptors derive from a woman aged 40 to 50 with acute COVID-19.

The chain uses TRBV14 and TRBJ2-2; TRBD1 is a possible D gene (5 bases). Trimming removed 0 bases at V and 4 bases at J, with 12 bases between. CDR3 size: 16 residues. Germline CDR1 reads SGHDN; CDR2 reads FVKESK. CDR3 loop: CASSQDLQGGTGELFF. The CDR3 nucleotides are TGTGCCAGCAGCCAAGATCTCCAGGGCGGCACCGGGGAGCTGTTTTTT. The entire variable domain, with the rest obtained from reference TRBV14 and TRBJ2-2, is as follows: EAGVTQFPSHSVIEKGQTVTLRCDPISGHDNLYWYRRVMGKEIKFLLHFVKESKQDESGMPNNRFLAERTGGTYSTLKVQPAELEDSGVYFCASSQDLQGGTGELFFGEGSRLTVL.

The V call is TRBV5-6, the J call TRBJ2-4, with a tentative D call TRBD1 (6 bases). The CDR3 extends over 15 amino acids. Germline loops: CDR1 SGHDT, CDR2 YYEEEE. V shed 4 bases and J shed 2 bases, with 13 bases lying between them. In nucleotides, the CDR3 is TGTGCCAGCAGCCCCAGGGGCCTACCCAAAAACATTCAGTACTTC. Amino acid sequence: CASSPRGLPKNIQYF.

V is TRBV18 and J is TRBJ2-3, with 14 nucleotides matching TRBD2. J was trimmed by 2 bases and V by 4 bases; bases with no gene match: 26. Germline-derived CDR1 and CDR2 are KGHSH and LQKENI. The CDR3 loop spans 24 amino acids. The CDR3 nucleotides read TGTGCCAGCTCACTGCTCAGTTTTCCTCGGACTAGCGGGGGGACGTCAAGGGACACAGATACGCAGTATTTT. Encoded protein: CASSLLSFPRTSGGTSRDTDTQYF. The whole variable domain, filled in from reference TRBV18 and TRBJ2-3, reads NAGVMQNPRHLVRRRGQEARLRCSPMKGHSHVYWYRQLPEEGLKFMVYLQKENIIDESGMPKERFSAEFPKEGPSILRIQQVVRGDSAAYFCASSLLSFPRTSGGTSRDTDTQYFGPGTRLTVL.

The chain recombines TRBV19 with TRBJ2-5; maybe TRBD2 (6 bases). The CDR3 has 14 residues. V was trimmed by 9 bases and J by 1 base, leaving 15 bases between them. CDR1 and CDR2 (germline): LNHDA, SQIVND (reference sequence). CDR3 nucleotides: TGTGCCAGCCGGGGGACGGACTCCCAAGAGACCCAGTACTTC. Translating gives CASRGTDSQETQYF.

This clone has more than one count but fewer than ten. The J gene is TRBJ2-7, the V gene TRBV15; no reliable D call. The CDR3 totals 14 residues. From germline, CDR1 is LNHNV and CDR2 YYDKDF (reference sequence). The V end lost 0 bases, the J end lost 2 bases, and 8 bases lay between the germline ends. The CDR3 DNA reads as TGTGCCACCAGCAGAGATTTACAGACCTACGAGCAGTACTTC. It codes for CATSRDLQTYEQYF.

The chain employs TRBV7-2 and TRBJ1-2, with a possible D match to TRBD1 (5 bases). The germline gives CDR1 SGHTA, CDR2 FQGNSA. The ends were cut back, 2 bases at V and 3 bases at J, with 10 bases in the middle. The CDR3 is 14 amino acids. CDR3 loop: CASSLSGGDYGYTF. The CDR3 bases are TGTGCCAGCAGCTTATCGGGGGGGGACTATGGCTACACCTTC.

The chain is built from TRBV7-8 and TRBJ2-1, with D maybe TRBD1 (6 bases). The CDR3 has 15 amino acids. V was shortened by 5 bases and J by 2 bases, with 13 bases between the two germline ends. Germline CDR1 is SGHVS and CDR2 is FQNEAQ. The CDR3 sequence is CASSKQGPTYNEQFF. CDR3 in DNA: TGTGCCAGCAGCAAACAGGGACCCACCTACAATGAGCAGTTCTTC.

The rearrangement joins TRBV4-2 to TRBJ2-2; tentatively, D is TRBD1 (5 bases). Between the trimmed V and J ends, which lost 0 bases and 8 bases, there was a span of 10 bases. The CDR3 has 14 amino acids. Germline V gives CDR1 LGHNA, CDR2 YNFKEQ. CDR3 sequence: CASSQDGARGELFF. Written as DNA, the CDR3 is TGTGCCAGCAGCCAAGATGGGGCACGGGGGGAGCTGTTTTTT.

V is TRBV7-9 and J is TRBJ2-1; TRBD2 matches at 9 bases. There are 15 residues in the CDR3. The germline gives CDR1 SEHNR, CDR2 FQNEAQ (reference sequence). V trimming: 2 bases; J trimming: 7 bases; junction bases outside the gene matches: 6. CDR3 residues: CASSLLAGSKNEQFF. The CDR3 nucleotides are TGTGCCAGCAGCTTACTAGCGGGGTCTAAGAATGAGCAGTTCTTC.

The J gene is TRBJ1-5, the V gene TRBV9, with D maybe TRBD1 (5 bases). The CDR3 has 14 amino acids. V was pared by 0 bases and J by 7 bases, with 11 bases between. Germline CDR1 and CDR2: SGDLS and YYNGEE. DNA of the CDR3: TGTGCCAGCAGCGTAGGGCTGGAGGGGCAGCCCCAGCATTTT. Amino acids: CASSVGLEGQPQHF.

The chain recombines TRBV14 with TRBJ2-3; 8 bases align to TRBD2. V lost 4 bases and J lost 6; bases outside the gene matches: 15. CDR1 is SGHDN and CDR2 is FVKESK in the germline V gene. The length of the CDR3 is 17 residues. Here the CDR3 reads CASSPPPWREDVDTQYF. The DNA of the CDR3 is TGTGCCAGCAGCCCCCCCCCTTGGCGGGAGGATGTGGATACGCAGTATTTT.

The J gene is TRBJ2-7, the V gene TRBV27, with 9 bases aligning to TRBD1. Germline values: CDR1 MNHEY, CDR2 SMNVEV (reference sequence). The J segment lost 4 bases and the V segment lost 6 bases, leaving 7 bases of the junction unmatched. The CDR3 spans 14 residues. CDR3 sequence (DNA): TGTGCCAGCAGCCCCCGGACAGGGGATTACGAGCAGTACTTC. It yields the protein CASSPRTGDYEQYF.

CDR3 in DNA: TGTGCCAGCAGCAACACACCGGGGAACACCATATATTTT. It yields the protein CASSNTPGNTIYF. This chain links TRBV7-3 with TRBJ1-3; no definite D call. This CDR3 contains 13 residues. Germline loops: CDR1 SGHTA, CDR2 FQGTGA. V was shortened by 5 bases and J by 7 bases, with 12 bases between the two germline ends. Complete variable domain (other parts from reference TRBV7-3 and TRBJ1-3): GAGVSQTPSNKVTEKGKYVELRCDPISGHTALYWYRQSLGQGPEFLIYFQGTGAADDSGLPNDRFFAVRPEGSVSTLKIQRTERGDSAVYLCASSNTPGNTIYFGEGSWLTVV.

This clone was picked up one time. The V and J genes are TRBV19 and TRBJ2-2, with D tentatively TRBD1 (5 bases). Germline values: CDR1 LNHDA, CDR2 SQIVND (reference sequence). V gave up 6 bases and J gave up 3 bases, with 14 bases separating them. The CDR3 loop spans 15 amino acids. CDR3 amino acids: CASRYDTGYTGELFF. The CDR3 DNA is TGTGCCAGTAGGTACGATACAGGCTACACCGGGGAGCTGTTTTTT.

This chain joins TRBV9 and TRBJ2-3, with D unresolved. The CDR3 runs 13 residues. Germline V gene lookup returns CDR1 SGDLS and CDR2 YYNGEE. V dropped 3 bases and J dropped 4 bases, with 9 bases sitting between them. The DNA of the CDR3 is TGTGCCAGCAGCGCGGGTGTGGCAGATACGCAGTATTTT. Translated: CASSAGVADTQYF.

This clone has a handful of counts. The chain has TRBV29-1 and TRBJ2-1, with D perhaps matching TRBD2 (6 bases). V was clipped by 1 base and J by 2 bases, with 15 bases between them. Germline CDR1 and CDR2: SQVTM and ANQGSEA. The CDR3 spans 16 residues. CDR3 amino acids: CSVEAARGGTYNEQFF. The CDR3 DNA sequence: TGCAGCGTTGAAGCCGCCCGGGGAGGAACCTACAATGAGCAGTTCTTC.

The chain carries TRBV4-1 and TRBJ2-5; TRBD1 agrees at 11 bases. The junction had 9 bases not matched to a gene; V was cut back by 2 bases and J by 4 bases. CDR1 is MGHRA, CDR2 YSYEKL, per germline. The CDR3 length is 17 residues. The DNA of the CDR3 is TGCGCCAGCAGCCAACCGGACAGGGGGCTATTAGGAGAGACCCAGTACTTC. It is translated as CASSQPDRGLLGETQYF.

The chain employs TRBV7-2 and TRBJ2-5; possible D gene TRBD2, 6 bases. CDR1 SGHTA and CDR2 FQGNSA come from the germline V gene. There are 14 residues in the CDR3. The V and J ends lost 5 bases and 5 bases respectively, with 15 bases between them. The CDR3 reads CASSGSGSRETQYF. The CDR3 nucleotides read TGTGCCAGCAGCGGGAGCGGGTCCAGGGAGACCCAGTACTTC. Filled out from reference TRBV7-2 and TRBJ2-5, the complete variable domain reads GAGVSQSPSNKVTEKGKDVELRCDPISGHTALYWYRQSLGQGLEFLIYFQGNSAPDKSGLPSDRFSAERTGGSVSTLTIQRTQQEDSAVYLCASSGSGSRETQYFGPGTRLLVL.

The chain links TRBV19 to TRBJ1-5, with no clear D. Looked up from germline, CDR1 is LNHDA and CDR2 is SQIVND (reference sequence). V was clipped by 4 bases and J by 3 bases, with 13 bases between them. The CDR3 sequence is 15 residues long. The CDR3 reads CASSNQVVSNQPQHF. Written as DNA, the CDR3 is TGTGCCAGTAGTAATCAGGTCGTCTCCAATCAGCCCCAGCATTTT. Full variable domain (remainder filled in from reference TRBV19 and TRBJ1-5): DGGITQSPKYLFRKEGQNVTLSCEQNLNHDAMYWYRQDPGQGLRLIYYSQIVNDFQKGDIAEGYSVSREKKESFPLTVTSAQKNPTAFYLCASSNQVVSNQPQHFGDGTRLSIL.

The genes are TRBV28 and TRBJ2-7; a weak D match, TRBD2 (5 bases). The CDR3 is 14 residues long. Per the germline V gene, CDR1 is MDHEN and CDR2 is SYDVKM. Trimming took 5 bases from V and 3 from J, leaving 14 bases between them. DNA for the CDR3: TGTGCCAGCAGTGCCCCGGGGTTTCACTACGAGCAGTACTTC. This gives the protein CASSAPGFHYEQYF.

The chain carries TRBV19 and TRBJ1-2, with 11 positions matching TRBD1. J lost 7 bases, V lost 3 bases, and 4 bases had no gene match. The CDR3 length is 14 residues. Germline V gives CDR1 LNHDA, CDR2 SQIVND (reference sequence). This CDR3 is CASSMIGQGAGYTF. For the CDR3, the DNA is TGTGCCAGTAGTATGATAGGACAGGGGGCTGGCTACACCTTC.

V and J are TRBV6-2 or TRBV6-3 and TRBJ2-3; D gene ambiguous. Looked up from germline, CDR1 is MNHEY and CDR2 is SVGEGT. There are 12 residues in the CDR3. V was pared by 6 bases and J by 6 bases, with 10 bases between. The DNA for the CDR3 is TGTGCCAGCAGCCCGACTGAGGATACGCAGTATTTT. It encodes CASSPTEDTQYF.

The V call is TRBV18, the J call TRBJ2-5; TRBD2 matches 15 bases. CDR1 and CDR2 (germline): KGHSH, LQKENI. The CDR3 contains 15 residues. The J segment lost 4 bases and the V segment lost 10 bases, leaving 7 bases of the junction unmatched. The CDR3 reads CATGLAGGPRETQYF. For the CDR3, the DNA is TGTGCCACCGGACTAGCGGGAGGGCCTCGAGAGACCCAGTACTTC.